This T cell receptor (beta chain) was profiled in a study of response to subunit inactivated influenza vaccine (dated by TCRdb to the late 2010s). Broadly, across the study: Deep quantitative T cell receptor repertoire profiling was used in the study to track responses to a trivalent subunit inactivated influenza vaccine.

This clonotype has just a few counts. The antigen this receptor binds is unknown. Base qualities are not provided; no much larger clone lies one nucleotide away. Beyond this particular receptor, the publication reports: The authors suggested that each seasonal influenza vaccination may recruit only a limited number of new T cells.

Library generation was performed with RT-PCR. The run used an Illumina HiSeq 2500. TCRdb's own reprocessing of the public reads used fastp at Q25 and MiXCR and kept productive beta chains. For every CDR3 protein sequence, its rows merge into one entry that carries the most common genes and DNA. The sample includes a few hundred thousand distinct CDR3 sequences, with roughly a fifth observed a single time. Roughly a tenth of the sample belongs to the ten largest clones. V is cut back by 0 bases and J by 3 bases, with 7 bases in the junction unmatched. The CDR3 runs 18 residues from the cysteine to the phenylalanine. Only the CDR3 DNA stays, 54 bases, in frame from base 1. In the germline V gene, CDR1 corresponds to KGHDR and CDR2 to SFDVKD.

The rearrangement combines TRBV24-1 with TRBJ2-1, with 10 bases aligning to TRBD2. The source material was PBMCs from blood, sampled less than 22 months after vaccination. The clonotype originates from a man aged 45-69 years who received an inactivated influenza vaccine. Donor details come from another sample of the same person, matched by shared clones. The DNA sequence is TGTGCCACCAGTGATTTGGCTAGCGGGGGCCTCCTCTACAATGAGCAGTTCTTC. Translation gives CATSDLASGGLLYNEQFF.